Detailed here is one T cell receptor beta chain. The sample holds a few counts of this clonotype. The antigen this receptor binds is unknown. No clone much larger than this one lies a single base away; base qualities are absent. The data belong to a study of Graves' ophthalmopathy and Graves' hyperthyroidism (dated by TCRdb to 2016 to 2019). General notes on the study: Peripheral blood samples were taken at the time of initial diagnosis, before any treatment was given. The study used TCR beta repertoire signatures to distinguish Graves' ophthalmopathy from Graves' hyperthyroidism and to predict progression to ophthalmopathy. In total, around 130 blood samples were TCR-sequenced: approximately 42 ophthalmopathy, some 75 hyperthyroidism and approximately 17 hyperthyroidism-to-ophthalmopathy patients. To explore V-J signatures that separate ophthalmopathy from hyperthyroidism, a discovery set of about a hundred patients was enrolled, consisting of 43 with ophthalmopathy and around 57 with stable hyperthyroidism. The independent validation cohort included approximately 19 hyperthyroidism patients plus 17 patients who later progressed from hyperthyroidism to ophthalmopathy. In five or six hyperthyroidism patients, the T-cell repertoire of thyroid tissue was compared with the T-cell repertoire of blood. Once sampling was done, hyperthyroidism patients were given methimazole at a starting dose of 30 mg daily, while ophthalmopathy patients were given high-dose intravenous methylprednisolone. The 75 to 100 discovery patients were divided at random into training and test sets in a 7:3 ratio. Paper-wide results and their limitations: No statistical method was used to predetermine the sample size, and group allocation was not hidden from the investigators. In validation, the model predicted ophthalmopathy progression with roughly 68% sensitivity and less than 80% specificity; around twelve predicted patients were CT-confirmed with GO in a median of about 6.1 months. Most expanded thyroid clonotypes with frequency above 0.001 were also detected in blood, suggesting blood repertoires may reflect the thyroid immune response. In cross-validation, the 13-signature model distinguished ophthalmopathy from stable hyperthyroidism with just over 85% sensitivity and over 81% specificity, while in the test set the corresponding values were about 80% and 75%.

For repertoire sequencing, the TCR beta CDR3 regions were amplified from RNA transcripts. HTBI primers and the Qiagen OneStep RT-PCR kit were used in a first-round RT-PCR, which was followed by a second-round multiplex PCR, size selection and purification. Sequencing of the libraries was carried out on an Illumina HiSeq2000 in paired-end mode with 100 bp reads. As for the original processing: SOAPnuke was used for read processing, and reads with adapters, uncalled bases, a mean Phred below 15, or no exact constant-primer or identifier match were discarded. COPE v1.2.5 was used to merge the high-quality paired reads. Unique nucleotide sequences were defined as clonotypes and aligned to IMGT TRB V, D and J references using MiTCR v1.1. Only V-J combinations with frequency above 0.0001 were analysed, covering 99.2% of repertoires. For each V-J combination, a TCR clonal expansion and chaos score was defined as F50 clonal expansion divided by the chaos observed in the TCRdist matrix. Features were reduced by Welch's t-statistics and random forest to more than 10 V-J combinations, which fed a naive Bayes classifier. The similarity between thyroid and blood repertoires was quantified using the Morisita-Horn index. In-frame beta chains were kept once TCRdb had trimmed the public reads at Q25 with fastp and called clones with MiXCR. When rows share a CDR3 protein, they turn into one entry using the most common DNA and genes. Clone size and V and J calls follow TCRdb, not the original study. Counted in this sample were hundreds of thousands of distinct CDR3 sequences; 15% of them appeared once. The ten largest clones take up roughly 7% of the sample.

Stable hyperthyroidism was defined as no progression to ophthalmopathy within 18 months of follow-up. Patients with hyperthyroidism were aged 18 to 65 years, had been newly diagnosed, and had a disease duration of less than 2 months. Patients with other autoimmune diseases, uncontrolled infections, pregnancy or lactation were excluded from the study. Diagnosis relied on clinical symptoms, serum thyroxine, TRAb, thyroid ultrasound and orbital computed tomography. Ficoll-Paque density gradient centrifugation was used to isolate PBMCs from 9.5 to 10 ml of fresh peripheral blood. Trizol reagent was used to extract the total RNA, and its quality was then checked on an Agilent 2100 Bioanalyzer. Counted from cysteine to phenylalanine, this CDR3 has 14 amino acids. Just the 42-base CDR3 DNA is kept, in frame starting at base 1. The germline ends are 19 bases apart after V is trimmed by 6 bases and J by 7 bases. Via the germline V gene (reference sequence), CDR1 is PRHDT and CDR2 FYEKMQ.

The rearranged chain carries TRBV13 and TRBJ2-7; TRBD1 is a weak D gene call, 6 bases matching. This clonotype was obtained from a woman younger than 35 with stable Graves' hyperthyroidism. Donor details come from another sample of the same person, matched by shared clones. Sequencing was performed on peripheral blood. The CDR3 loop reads CASSLGQSRLEQYF. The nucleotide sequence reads TGTGCCAGCAGTCTAGGACAGTCCCGCTTAGAGCAGTACTTC. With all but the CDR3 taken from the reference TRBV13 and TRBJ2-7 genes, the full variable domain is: AAGVIQSPRHLIKEKRETATLKCYPIPRHDTVYWYQQGPGQDPQFLISFYEKMQSDKGSIPDRFSAQQFSDYHSELNMSSLELGDSALYFCASSLGQSRLEQYFGPGTRLTVT.